This T cell receptor beta chain is drawn from a study of blood T cell repertoires in COVID-19 (dated by TCRdb to 2020 to 2022). A note on the overall study: The collaborator samples originated in the United States, Italy and Spain and spanned the acute and convalescent phases of COVID-19. The samples were drawn from two sources: the first 160 participants of the ongoing ImmuneRACE study, and some 1,300 subjects contributed by 6 global collaborators. Where available, HLA class I and class II types were obtained from metadata supplied by the sample provider rather than from assay-based typing. The material from the prospective study consisted of cDNA or gDNA derived from T cells, B-cell-depleted T cells, or PBMCs. Subjects who had been exposed to COVID-19, were actively infected with it, or had recovered from it provided the deeply sampled blood TCRbeta repertoires that made up the dataset. Nearly every sample came with metadata listing a de-identified subject ID, COVID-19 status, age in years and sex. The repertoires were released in a freely available public database intended as a resource for research on the immune response to SARS-CoV-2.

At one collaborating source in Seattle, patients were enrolled during active infection and were followed longitudinally through the course of disease. Collaborating institutions collected whole blood in K2EDTA tubes following their own protocols. For TCRbeta analysis, collaborators shipped samples as frozen whole blood, isolated PBMCs, or DNA extracted from either of those sample types. The immunoSEQ Assay, a bias-controlled multiplex PCR, was used to amplify TCRbeta CDR3 regions from genomic DNA. The authors' analysis ran thus. Nucleated cell counts per sample were estimated from amplification of reference gene primers within the assay. Sequence reads were collapsed and filtered to measure the absolute abundance of every unique TCRbeta CDR3 rearrangement. For each sample, productive Simpson clonality was calculated by taking the square root of Simpson's diversity index across productive rearrangements. Imported from immuneACCESS, the table was reduced by TCRdb to in-frame sequences with V and J called. These copies leave out some clones; in studies compared against another copy, an unresolved V gene accounts for under half, and the cause of the remainder is not known. V, J and clone size reflect that table, while D and trimming were determined from the DNA. This sample lists around 320,000 clones; just under 90% were detected once. The top ten clones comprise approximately 10% of the sample.

The CDR3 contains 16 residues, cysteine and phenylalanine counted. CDR3 DNA only is kept here, 48 bases in frame from base 1. Relative to germline, V is missing 1 base and J is missing 2 bases, with 6 bases of the junction outside any gene match. From a lookup of the germline V gene, CDR1 and CDR2 are SGHRS and YFSETQ. Paper-wide results and their limitations: Clinical and demographic metadata were provided uncurated, with the amount varying by source and participant.

This clone was detected only once. Its antigen target is currently unknown. One base away there is no much larger clone; base qualities are not given. This receptor chain uses TRBV5-1 and TRBJ2-5; the junction holds 9 bases that match TRBD2. The clonotype comes from a woman in her twenties or thirties with COVID-19, enrolled during active disease. Sequencing input: peripheral blood. The nucleotide sequence is TGCGCCAGCAGCTTGATGTCTAGCGGGGAACAAGAGACCCAGTACTTC. It translates as CASSLMSSGEQETQYF.